Sequencing of this T cell receptor beta chain was carried out in a study of response to subunit inactivated influenza vaccine. CDR3 length: 12 residues. From germline, CDR1 is SGHRS and CDR2 YFSETQ. Trimming pared 5 bases from V and 9 bases from J, leaving 12 bases between. One entry per CDR3 protein, called by TCRdb with MiXCR from the RT-PCR reads. There are about 540,000 distinct CDR3 sequences in the sample; under 30% occur only once, and approximately 3% lies in the top ten. These records were also assigned to another study, of T cells expressing NK-cell markers. That source adds: TCR beta libraries carry UMIs added by 5'RACE template switching. Seven HCMV-seropositive donors and one seronegative donor made up the eight sequenced donors. The study found dominant NKG2C+ clonotypes at roughly 1.0-7.5% of CD8+ T cells in about six donors.

This material consisted of CD4+ T cells sorted from PBMCs, taken 11 to 12 days after vaccination. The V call is TRBV5-1, the J call TRBJ2-1; D may be TRBD1 or TRBD2 (5 bases each). This sequence was found in a man in his forties or fifties who received an inactivated influenza vaccine. The DNA for the CDR3 is TGCGCCAGCAGGGCTACGAGGGGTGAGCAGTTCTTC. Its protein product is CASRATRGEQFF.